This T cell receptor beta chain came from a study of blood T cell repertoires in COVID-19. The wider study: Sites in the United States, Italy and Spain provided acute and convalescent COVID-19 samples. T cells, B-cell-depleted T cells, or PBMCs provided the cDNA or gDNA that served as material.

This clone has just a few counts. Under the authors' procedure: Estimation of nucleated cell counts was performed using reference gene primer amplification. Produced via immunoSEQ multiplex PCR; TCRdb's table is partial and in-frame only. D and trimming come from the DNA, and the V and J calls and clone size come from that table. This repertoire shows just over 50,000 clones, approximately 84% found once; its top ten account for roughly 15%. The germline CDR1 and CDR2 sequences are LGHDT and YNNKEL (reference sequence). There are 14 residues in the CDR3. Trimming stripped 0 bases from V and 0 bases from J, with 5 bases between.

The J gene is TRBJ1-2, the V gene TRBV3-1 (or the pseudogene TRBV3-2); D unresolved. The source material was peripheral blood. The receptor's source is a human donor with active COVID-19. The donor label of this sample is uncertain. CDR3 nucleotides: TGTGCCAGCAGCCAAGATTACTCTAACTATGGCTACACCTTC. It encodes CASSQDYSNYGYTF.